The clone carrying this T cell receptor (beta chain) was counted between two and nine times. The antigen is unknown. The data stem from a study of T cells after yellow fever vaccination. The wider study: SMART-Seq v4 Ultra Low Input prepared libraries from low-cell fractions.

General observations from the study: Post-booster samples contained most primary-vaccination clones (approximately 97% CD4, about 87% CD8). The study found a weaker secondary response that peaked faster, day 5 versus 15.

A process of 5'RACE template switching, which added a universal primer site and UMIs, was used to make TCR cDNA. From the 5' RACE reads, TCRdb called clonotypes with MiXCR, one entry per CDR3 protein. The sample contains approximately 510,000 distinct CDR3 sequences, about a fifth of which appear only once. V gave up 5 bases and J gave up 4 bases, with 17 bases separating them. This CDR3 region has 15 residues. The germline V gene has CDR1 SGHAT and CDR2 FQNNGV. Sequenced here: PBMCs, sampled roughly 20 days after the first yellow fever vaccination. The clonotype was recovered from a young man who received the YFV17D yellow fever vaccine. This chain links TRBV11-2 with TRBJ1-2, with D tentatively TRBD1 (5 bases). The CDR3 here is CASSQGGRYPYGYTF. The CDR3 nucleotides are TGTGCCAGCAGCCAGGGAGGGAGGTACCCCTATGGCTACACCTTC.